The source of this T cell receptor beta chain is a study of cytomegalovirus exposure and HLA in healthy donors. A multiplex PCR was run with 60 Vbeta primers and 13 Jbeta primers. Profiled with immunoSEQ multiplex PCR; TCRdb holds only in-frame clones, not every one. The sample gives over 150,000 clones, around 74% of which show up once; around 3% is in the top ten. Sequenced: PBMCs. The TCR sequence derives from a male donor in good health and CMV-seronegative.

In DNA form, the CDR3 reads TGTGCCAGCAGTTTAAAACAGGGATCCACTGAAGCTTTCTTT. Translation gives CASSLKQGSTEAFF. The chain carries TRBV28 and TRBJ1-1, with TRBD1 as a possible D gene (6 bases). The V gene's germline CDR1 is MDHEN and CDR2 SYDVKM. The CDR3 covers 14 residues. Trimming pared 2 bases from V and 4 bases from J, leaving 11 bases between.